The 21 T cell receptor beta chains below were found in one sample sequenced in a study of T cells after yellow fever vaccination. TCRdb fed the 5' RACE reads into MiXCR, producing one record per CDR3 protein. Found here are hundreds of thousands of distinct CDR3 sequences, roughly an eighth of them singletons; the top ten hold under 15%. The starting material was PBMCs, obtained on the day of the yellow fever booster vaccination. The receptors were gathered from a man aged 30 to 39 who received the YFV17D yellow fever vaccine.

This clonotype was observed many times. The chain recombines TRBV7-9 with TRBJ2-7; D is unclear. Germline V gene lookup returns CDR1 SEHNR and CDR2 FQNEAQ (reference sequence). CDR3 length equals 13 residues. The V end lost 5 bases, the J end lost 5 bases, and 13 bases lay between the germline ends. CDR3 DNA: TGTGCCAGCAGCCTGGGGTGGCTGGACGAGCAGTACTTC. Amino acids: CASSLGWLDEQYF. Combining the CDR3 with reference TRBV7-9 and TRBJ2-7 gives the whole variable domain DTGVSQNPRHKITKRGQNVTFRCDPISEHNRLYWYRQTLGQGPEFLTYFQNEAQLEKSRLLSDRFSAERPKGSFSTLEIQRTEQGDSAMYLCASSLGWLDEQYFGPGTRLTVT.

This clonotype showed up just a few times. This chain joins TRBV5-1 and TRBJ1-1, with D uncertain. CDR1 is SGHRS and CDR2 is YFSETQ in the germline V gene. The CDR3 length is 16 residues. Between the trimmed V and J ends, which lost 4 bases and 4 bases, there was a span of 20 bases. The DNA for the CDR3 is TGCGCCAGCAGCAAAACTGGTCGGGCGAATCCCACTGAAGCTTTCTTT. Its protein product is CASSKTGRANPTEAFF.

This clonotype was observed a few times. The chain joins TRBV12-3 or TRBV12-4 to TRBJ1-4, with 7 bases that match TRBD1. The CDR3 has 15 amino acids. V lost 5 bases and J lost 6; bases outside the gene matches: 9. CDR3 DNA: TGTGCCAGCAGTCCAGCGGGGACAGATTATGAAAAACTGTTTTTT. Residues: CASSPAGTDYEKLFF.

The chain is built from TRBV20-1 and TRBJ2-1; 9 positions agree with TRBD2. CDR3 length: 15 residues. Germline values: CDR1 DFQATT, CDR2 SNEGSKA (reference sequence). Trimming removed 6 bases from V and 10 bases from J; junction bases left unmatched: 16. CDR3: CSALHPGTSLTEQFF. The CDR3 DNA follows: TGCAGTGCCCTCCATCCGGGGACTAGCCTGACGGAGCAGTTCTTC.

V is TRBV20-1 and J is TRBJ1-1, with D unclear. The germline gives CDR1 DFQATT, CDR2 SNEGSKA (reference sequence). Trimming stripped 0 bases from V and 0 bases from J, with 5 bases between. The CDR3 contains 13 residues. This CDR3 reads CSAREDMNTEAFF. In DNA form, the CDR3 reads TGCAGTGCTAGAGAAGACATGAACACTGAAGCTTTCTTT.

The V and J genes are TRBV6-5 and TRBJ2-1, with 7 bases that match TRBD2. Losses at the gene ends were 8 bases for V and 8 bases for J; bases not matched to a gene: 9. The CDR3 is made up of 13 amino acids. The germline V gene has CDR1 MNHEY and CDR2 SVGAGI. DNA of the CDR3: TGTGCCAGCCGCTGGGGGGGGGTAGATGAGCAGTTCTTC. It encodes CASRWGGVDEQFF.

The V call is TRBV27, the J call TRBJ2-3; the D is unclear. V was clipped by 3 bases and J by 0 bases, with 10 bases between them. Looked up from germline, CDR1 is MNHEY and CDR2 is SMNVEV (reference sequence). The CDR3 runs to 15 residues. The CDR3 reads CASSLAARSTDTQYF. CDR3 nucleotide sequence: TGTGCCAGCAGTTTGGCGGCTAGGAGCACAGATACGCAGTATTTT.

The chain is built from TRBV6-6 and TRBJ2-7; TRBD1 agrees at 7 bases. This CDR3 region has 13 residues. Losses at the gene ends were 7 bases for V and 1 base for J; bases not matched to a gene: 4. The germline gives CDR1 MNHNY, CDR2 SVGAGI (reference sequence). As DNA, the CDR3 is TGTGCCAGCACGCCGACAGGGTCCTACGAGCAGTACTTC. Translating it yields CASTPTGSYEQYF.

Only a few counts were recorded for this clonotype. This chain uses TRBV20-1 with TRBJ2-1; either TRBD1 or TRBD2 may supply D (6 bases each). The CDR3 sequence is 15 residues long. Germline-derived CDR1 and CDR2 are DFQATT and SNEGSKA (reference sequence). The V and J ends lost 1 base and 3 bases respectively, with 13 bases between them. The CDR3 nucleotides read TGCAGTGCTAGAGGGGGGGCAAGGGGCTACAATGAGCAGTTCTTC. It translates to CSARGGARGYNEQFF.

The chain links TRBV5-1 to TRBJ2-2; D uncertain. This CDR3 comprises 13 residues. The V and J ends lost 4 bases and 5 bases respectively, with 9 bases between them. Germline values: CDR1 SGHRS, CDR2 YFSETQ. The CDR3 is CASSTSDTGELFF. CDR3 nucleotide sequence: TGCGCCAGCAGCACCTCTGATACCGGGGAGCTGTTTTTT.

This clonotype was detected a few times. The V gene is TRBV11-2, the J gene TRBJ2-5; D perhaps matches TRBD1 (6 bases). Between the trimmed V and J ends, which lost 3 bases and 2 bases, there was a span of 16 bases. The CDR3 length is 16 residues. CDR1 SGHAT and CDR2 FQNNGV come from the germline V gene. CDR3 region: CASSFGQGSGQETQYF. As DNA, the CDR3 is TGTGCCAGCAGCTTTGGGCAGGGGAGTGGACAAGAGACCCAGTACTTC.

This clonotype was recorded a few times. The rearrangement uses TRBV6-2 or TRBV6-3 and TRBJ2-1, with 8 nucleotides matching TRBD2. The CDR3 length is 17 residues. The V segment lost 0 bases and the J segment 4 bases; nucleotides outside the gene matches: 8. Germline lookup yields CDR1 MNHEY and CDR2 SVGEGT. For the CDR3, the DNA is TGTGCCAGCAGTTACTCGTTCCCTAGCGGGCCTTACAATGAGCAGTTCTTC. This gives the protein CASSYSFPSGPYNEQFF.

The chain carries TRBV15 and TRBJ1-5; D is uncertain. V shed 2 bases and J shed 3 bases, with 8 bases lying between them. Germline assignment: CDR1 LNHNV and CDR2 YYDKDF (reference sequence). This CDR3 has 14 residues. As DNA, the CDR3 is TGTGCCACCAGCAGACGGAGTTTCAATCAGCCCCAGCATTTT. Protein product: CATSRRSFNQPQHF.

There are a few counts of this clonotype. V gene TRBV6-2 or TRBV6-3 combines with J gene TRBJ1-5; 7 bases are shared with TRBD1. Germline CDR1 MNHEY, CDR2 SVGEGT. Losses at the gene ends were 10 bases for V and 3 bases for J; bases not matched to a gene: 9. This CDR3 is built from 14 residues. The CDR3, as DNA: TGTGCCACCGGCGAAGGACAGGACAATCAGCCCCAGCATTTT. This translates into CATGEGQDNQPQHF.

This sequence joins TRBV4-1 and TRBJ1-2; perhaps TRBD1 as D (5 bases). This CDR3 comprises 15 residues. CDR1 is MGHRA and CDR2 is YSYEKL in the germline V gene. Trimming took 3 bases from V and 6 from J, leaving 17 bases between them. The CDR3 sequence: CASSHGTGGRDGYTF. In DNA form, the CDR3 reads TGCGCCAGCAGCCACGGGACCGGCGGTCGAGATGGCTACACCTTC.

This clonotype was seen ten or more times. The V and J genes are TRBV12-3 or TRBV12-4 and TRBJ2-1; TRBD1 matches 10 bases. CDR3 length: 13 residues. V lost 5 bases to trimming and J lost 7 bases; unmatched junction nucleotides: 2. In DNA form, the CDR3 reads TGTGCCAGCAGTACGGGACAGGGGAATGAGCAGTTCTTC. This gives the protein CASSTGQGNEQFF.

The CDR3 reads CASTIPSGTGYGYTF. In DNA, the CDR3 is TGTGCCAGCACCATACCTTCCGGGACAGGCTATGGCTACACCTTC. This rearrangement joins TRBV5-4 to TRBJ1-2, with 8 bases fitting TRBD1. From germline, CDR1 is SGHNT and CDR2 YYREEE (reference sequence). V lost 6 bases and J lost 4; bases outside the gene matches: 11. The CDR3 is 15 residues long. The variable domain in full, completed from reference TRBV5-4 and TRBJ1-2, reads ETGVTQSPTHLIKTRGQQVTLRCSSQSGHNTVSWYQQALGQGPQFIFQYYREEENGRGNFPPRFSGLQFPNYSSELNVNALELDDSALYLCASTIPSGTGYGYTFGSGTRLTVV.

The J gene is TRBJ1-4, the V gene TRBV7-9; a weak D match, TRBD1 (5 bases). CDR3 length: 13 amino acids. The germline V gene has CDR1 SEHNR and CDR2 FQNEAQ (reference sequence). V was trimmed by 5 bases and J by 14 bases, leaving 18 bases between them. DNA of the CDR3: TGTGCCAGCAGCGCAAGTGATGGGGGAAAGCTGTTTTTT. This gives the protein CASSASDGGKLFF.

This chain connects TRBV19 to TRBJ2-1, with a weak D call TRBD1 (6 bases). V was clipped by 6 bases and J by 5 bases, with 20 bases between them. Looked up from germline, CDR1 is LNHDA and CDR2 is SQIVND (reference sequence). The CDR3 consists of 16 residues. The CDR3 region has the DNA TGTGCCAGTAGCAAAAACACCGGGACACTAAACAATGAGCAGTTCTTC. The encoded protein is CASSKNTGTLNNEQFF.

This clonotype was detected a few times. CDR3 sequence (DNA): TGTGCCAGCAGTGCGGACAGGACTCGGGCTCGGGCTTTCTTT. Its translation: CASSADRTRARAFF. V usage is TRBV6-1 and J usage is TRBJ1-1, with 7 bases fitting TRBD1. V lost 4 bases, J lost 11 bases, and 13 bases stayed unmatched. This CDR3 is built from 14 residues. Germline lookup yields CDR1 MNHNS and CDR2 SASEGT.

The CDR3 region is CSAAGNTGELFF. Here the CDR3 DNA reads TGCAGTGCTGCCGGGAACACCGGGGAGCTGTTTTTT. This chain links TRBV20-1 with TRBJ2-2; D not certain. Germline V gene sequence: CDR1 DFQATT, CDR2 SNEGSKA (reference sequence). The CDR3 runs to 12 residues. The V and J ends lost 5 bases and 1 base respectively, with 5 bases between them.